Below are 20 T cell receptor beta chains sequenced from a single sample in a study of identical twins. MiXCR, run by TCRdb on the 5' RACE reads, gives a single entry per CDR3 protein. The sample shows fewer than 350,000 distinct CDR3 sequences, about 8.1% of them seen only once. The same sample was also used in a study of yellow fever vaccine responses in identical twins.

Sequencing input: memory (CD45RO+) T cells sorted from blood. Receptors were obtained from a young woman in good health.

This clonotype was observed a few times. This chain joins TRBV5-1 and TRBJ2-2, with 13 bases matching TRBD2. Germline CDR1 reads SGHRS; CDR2 reads YFSETQ. CDR3 length: 17 amino acids. V lost 4 bases, J lost 3 bases, and 6 bases stayed unmatched. DNA of the CDR3: TGCGCCAGCAGCGTACTAGCGGGAGGGCCAGACACCGGGGAGCTGTTTTTT. This codes for CASSVLAGGPDTGELFF.

Comment on this clonotype: An end of the junction does not agree with germline; a read error may underlie this. This chain connects TRBV7-9 to TRBJ2-3; 10 nucleotides line up with TRBD2. In germline, CDR1 is SEHNR, CDR2 FQNEAQ (reference sequence). The CDR3 totals 16 residues. CDR3 in amino acids: CVSSLVLAGATDTQYF. Written as DNA, the CDR3 is TGTGTCAGCAGCTTAGTGCTAGCGGGGGCCACAGATACGCAGTATTTT.

This clonotype was observed a handful of times. The V and J genes are TRBV2 and TRBJ2-2; TRBD1 matches at 10 bases. This CDR3 region has 16 residues. From germline, CDR1 is SNHLY and CDR2 FYNNEI. The V gene end was trimmed by 10 bases and the J gene end by 4 bases; junction bases not matched to a gene: 12. The chain's CDR3 is CATQLGDRGLTGELFF. The DNA for the CDR3 is TGTGCCACCCAACTAGGGGACAGGGGACTCACCGGGGAGCTGTTTTTT.

This clonotype has a count of ten or more. This chain uses TRBV5-6 with TRBJ2-1, with D hard to call. V was trimmed by 4 bases and J by 0 bases, leaving 2 bases between them. CDR1 SGHDT and CDR2 YYEEEE come from the germline V gene. The length of the CDR3 is 12 residues. Written as DNA, the CDR3 is TGTGCCAGCAGCAACTCCTACAATGAGCAGTTCTTC. This sequence encodes CASSNSYNEQFF. Full variable domain (rest looked up from reference TRBV5-6 and TRBJ2-1): DAGVTQSPTHLIKTRGQQVTLRCSPKSGHDTVSWYQQALGQGPQFIFQYYEEEERQRGNFPDRFSGHQFPNYSSELNVNALLLGDSALYLCASSNSYNEQFFGPGTRLTVL.

The chain uses TRBV29-1 and TRBJ2-3; 12 nucleotides line up with TRBD2. This CDR3 is built from 12 residues. Germline V gene sequence: CDR1 SQVTM, CDR2 ANQGSEA. The trim removed 8 bases at V and 9 bases at J, leaving 6 bases unmatched. CDR3 DNA: TGCAGCCTGACTAGCGGGAGCCGAACGCAGTATTTT. It specifies CSLTSGSRTQYF.

This chain links TRBV3-1 with TRBJ1-2; D may be TRBD1 (6 bases). Looked up from germline, CDR1 is LGHDT and CDR2 is YNNKEL (reference sequence). The CDR3 loop spans 13 amino acids. Deletions cut 4 bases from V and 7 bases from J, with 13 bases between. In DNA form, the CDR3 reads TGTGCCAGCAGCCTCCGGGACATTTCTGGCTACACCTTC. Protein: CASSLRDISGYTF.

V is TRBV4-1 and J is TRBJ2-1; TRBD1 matches at 9 bases. CDR1 is MGHRA and CDR2 is YSYEKL in the germline V gene. This CDR3 contains 18 residues. Losses at the gene ends were 1 base for V and 0 bases for J; bases not matched to a gene: 7. For the CDR3, the DNA is TGCGCCAGCAGCCAAGGTTGGGGGACAGGGAGCTCCTACAATGAGCAGTTCTTC. It encodes CASSQGWGTGSSYNEQFF.

This clonotype has ten or more counts. This sequence joins TRBV13 and TRBJ1-2; 9 positions match TRBD1. After removal of 4 bases from V and 5 bases from J, the junction contained 8 bases not matched to a gene. CDR3 length equals 15 residues. In germline, CDR1 is PRHDT, CDR2 FYEKMQ (reference sequence). The CDR3 sequence is CASSSWTGDPYGYTF. Written as DNA, the CDR3 is TGTGCCAGCAGCTCCTGGACAGGGGATCCGTATGGCTACACCTTC.

This clonotype was observed a handful of times. Compared with germline, one end of the junction differs, possibly owing to a read error. J is TRBJ2-1 and V is TRBV7-2, with 8 positions matching TRBD2. The CDR3 sequence is 15 residues long. The V gene's germline CDR1 is SGHTA and CDR2 FQGNSA. The CDR3 nucleotides read TGTGCCAGCAGCTCCACTAGCGGTAGCTACATTGAGCAGTTCTTC. This translates into CASSSTSGSYIEQFF.

The rearrangement uses TRBV3-1 and TRBJ2-4; D is possibly TRBD1 or TRBD2 (6 bases each). Trimming left V 4 bases short and J 1 base short, with 14 bases between. Germline CDR1 is LGHDT and CDR2 is YNNKEL (reference sequence). The CDR3 runs to 16 residues. CDR3 residues: CASSPLWGAAKNIQYF. In DNA, the CDR3 is TGTGCCAGCAGCCCCCTGTGGGGGGCCGCCAAAAACATTCAGTACTTC.

This clonotype was counted a few times. The CDR3: CASTRQANYGYTF. CDR3 nucleotides: TGTGCCAGCACGCGGCAGGCTAACTATGGCTACACCTTC. V is TRBV2 and J is TRBJ1-2, with unresolved D. Germline-derived CDR1 and CDR2 are SNHLY and FYNNEI. CDR3 length: 13 amino acids. Trimming pared 7 bases from V and 0 bases from J, leaving 9 bases between.

This clonotype occurred many times. The chain carries TRBV15 and TRBJ1-2; D is unclear. The germline CDR1 and CDR2 sequences are LNHNV and YYDKDF (reference sequence). This CDR3 spans 16 amino acids. V lost 1 base and J lost 9, with 21 bases in between. The CDR3 nucleotides read TGTGCCACCAGCAGAGGACGCGACATCTTACCTCTTCGCTACACCTTC. Amino acids: CATSRGRDILPLRYTF.

The CDR3 DNA follows: TGTGCCAGCACGGGACAGGGGGTTATGAATGGAAACACCATATATTTT. Translating gives CASTGQGVMNGNTIYF. This chain connects TRBV2 to TRBJ1-3; 11 bases line up with TRBD1. Germline V lookup: CDR1 SNHLY, CDR2 FYNNEI. V was clipped by 7 bases and J by 3 bases; unmatched bases: 8. The length of the CDR3 is 16 residues.

This clonotype showed up many times. The chain is built from TRBV28 and TRBJ1-6; 10 bases match TRBD1. Germline V gene lookup returns CDR1 MDHEN and CDR2 SYDVKM. This CDR3 region has 17 residues. The V and J ends lost 4 bases and 3 bases, in that order; junction bases with no gene match: 6. CDR3 DNA sequence: TGTGCCAGCAGTTCCCGGGACAGGGGCCTCTATAATTCACCCCTCCACTTT. This translates into CASSSRDRGLYNSPLHF.

This clonotype was observed at least ten times. The genes are TRBV7-9 and TRBJ1-4; 8 bases agree with TRBD1. This CDR3 has 15 residues. With 5 bases clipped from V and 3 bases from J, the junction kept 5 bases outside the gene matches. Germline-derived CDR1 and CDR2 are SEHNR and FQNEAQ (reference sequence). The CDR3 coding sequence is TGTGCCAGCAGCCAAGGACAGGGCGCTAATGAAAAACTGTTTTTT. This encodes CASSQGQGANEKLFF.

This clonotype was seen repeatedly, ten times or more. This CDR3 reads CASSGGYEQYV. The CDR3 DNA is TGTGCCAGCAGTGGGGGCTACGAGCAGTACGTC. The V call is TRBV2, the J call TRBJ2-7; D not certain. The CDR3 length is 11 residues. V lost 4 bases, J lost 3 bases, and 4 bases lay in between. Per the germline V gene, CDR1 is SNHLY and CDR2 is FYNNEI.

This chain connects TRBV11-1 to TRBJ2-1; TRBD2 matches 11 bases. Germline V gives CDR1 SGHAT, CDR2 FQDESV (reference sequence). The CDR3 has 19 residues. V gave up 1 base and J gave up 1 base; unmatched junction bases: 9. CDR3 in DNA: TGTGCCAGCAGCTTAGGGGCGACTAGCGGGACCCATTCCTACAATGAGCAGTTCTTC. Its translation is CASSLGATSGTHSYNEQFF.

In this sample, this clonotype turned up many times. The rearrangement uses TRBV7-8 and TRBJ2-1; 15 bases agree with TRBD2. Germline V gene sequence: CDR1 SGHVS, CDR2 FQNEAQ. The length of the CDR3 is 16 residues. V dropped 5 bases and J dropped 7; count of bases not matched to a gene: 6. The CDR3 DNA is TGTGCCAGCAGCCTCGGACTAGCGGGAGGGCGAAATGAGCAGTTCTTC. Its translation: CASSLGLAGGRNEQFF. Drawing the rest from reference TRBV7-8 and TRBJ2-1, the complete variable domain is GAGVSQSPRYKVAKRGQDVALRCDPISGHVSLFWYQQALGQGPEFLTYFQNEAQLDKSGLPSDRFFAERPEGSVSTLKIQRTQQEDSAVYLCASSLGLAGGRNEQFFGPGTRLTVL.

The V call is TRBV28, the J call TRBJ1-1; D not resolved. Looked up from germline, CDR1 is MDHEN and CDR2 is SYDVKM. Trimming left V 4 bases short and J 4 bases short, with 16 bases between. CDR3 size: 15 residues. The CDR3 reads CASSSALGGFTEAFF. The CDR3 bases are TGTGCCAGCAGTTCTGCTCTCGGAGGCTTCACTGAAGCTTTCTTT.

There are many counts of this clonotype. The chain uses TRBV5-1 and TRBJ2-6; the D call may be TRBD1 or TRBD2 (5 bases each). The CDR3 totals 15 residues. CDR1 and CDR2 from the germline V gene are SGHRS and YFSETQ. V shed 7 bases and J shed 2 bases, with 13 bases lying between them. CDR3 DNA sequence: TGCGCCAGCTCCAGGGTGGAGGCTGGGGCCAACGTCCTGACTTTC. Protein: CASSRVEAGANVLTF.